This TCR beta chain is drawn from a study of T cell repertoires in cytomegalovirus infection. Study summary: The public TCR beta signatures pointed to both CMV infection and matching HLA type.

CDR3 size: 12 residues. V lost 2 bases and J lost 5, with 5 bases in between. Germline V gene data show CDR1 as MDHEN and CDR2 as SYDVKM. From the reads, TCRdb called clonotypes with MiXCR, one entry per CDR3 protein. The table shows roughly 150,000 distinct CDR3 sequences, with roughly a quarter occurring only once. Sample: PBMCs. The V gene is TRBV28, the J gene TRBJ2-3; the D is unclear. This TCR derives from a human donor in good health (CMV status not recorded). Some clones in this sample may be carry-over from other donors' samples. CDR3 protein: CASSLIGDTQYF. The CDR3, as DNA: TGTGCCAGCAGTTTAATTGGAGATACGCAGTATTTT.